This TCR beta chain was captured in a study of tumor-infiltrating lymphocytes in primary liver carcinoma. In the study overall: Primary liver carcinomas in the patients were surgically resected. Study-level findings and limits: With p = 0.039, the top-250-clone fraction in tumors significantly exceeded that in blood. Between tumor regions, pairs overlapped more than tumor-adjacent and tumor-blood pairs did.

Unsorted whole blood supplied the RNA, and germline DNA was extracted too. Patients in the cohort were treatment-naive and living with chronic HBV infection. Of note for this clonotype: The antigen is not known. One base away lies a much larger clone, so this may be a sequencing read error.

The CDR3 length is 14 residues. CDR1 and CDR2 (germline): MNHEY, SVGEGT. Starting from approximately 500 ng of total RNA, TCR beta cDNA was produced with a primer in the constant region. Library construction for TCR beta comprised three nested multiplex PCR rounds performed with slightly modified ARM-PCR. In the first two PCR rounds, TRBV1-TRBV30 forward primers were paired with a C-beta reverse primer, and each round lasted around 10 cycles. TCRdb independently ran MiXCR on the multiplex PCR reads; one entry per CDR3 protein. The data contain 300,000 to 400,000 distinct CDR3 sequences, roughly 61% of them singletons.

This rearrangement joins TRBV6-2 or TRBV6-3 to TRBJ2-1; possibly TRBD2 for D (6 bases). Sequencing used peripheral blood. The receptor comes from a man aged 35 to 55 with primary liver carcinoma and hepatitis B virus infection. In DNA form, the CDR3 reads TGTACCACAAACCCCGGGACTTACTACAATGAGCAGTTCTTC. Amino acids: CTTNPGTYYNEQFF.